Each of the 22 T cell receptor beta chains below was sequenced from the same sample in a study of blood T cell repertoires in COVID-19 (dated by TCRdb to about 2020). The library was obtained by the immunoSEQ multiplex PCR assay. What TCRdb holds here is the immuneACCESS table cut down to in-frame rearrangements. Part of the clones is not present; checked against another copy, under half of the missing clones reflect an unresolved V gene, and the others are unexplained. The sample table shows roughly 200,000 clones, and about 88% are seen once. The leading ten clones occupy around 24% of the sample. The sequenced sample consisted of PBMCs or T cells enriched from blood (not recorded which). The receptors here all came from a woman aged 40 to 49 in a cohort exposed to, infected with or recovered from COVID-19 (not recorded which).

The V call is TRBV10-3, the J call TRBJ2-3, with TRBD2 identical over 8 bases. Germline V CDR1 and CDR2: ENHRY, SYGVKD. Trimming cost V 7 bases and J 5 bases; bases outside gene matches: 8. The CDR3 is 14 residues long. The CDR3 sequence is CAINQREYLDTQYF. The CDR3 DNA sequence: TGTGCCATCAACCAGCGGGAGTATTTAGATACGCAGTATTTT.

The chain combines TRBV11-3 with TRBJ2-7; unclear D gene. CDR3 length: 13 residues. The germline gives CDR1 SGHNT, CDR2 YENEEA. Between the trimmed V and J ends, which lost 2 bases and 5 bases, there was a span of 10 bases. The CDR3, as DNA: TGTGCCAGCAGCTTAACCTTGGCCCACGAGCAGTACTTC. Protein product: CASSLTLAHEQYF.

The V call is TRBV6-5, the J call TRBJ1-5; TRBD1 matches at 7 bases. The CDR3 extends over 14 amino acids. Losses at the gene ends were 7 bases for V and 3 bases for J; bases not matched to a gene: 6. CDR1 is MNHEY, CDR2 SVGAGI, per germline. Here the CDR3 DNA reads TGTGCCAGCACTTGGGACAGATTCAATCAGCCCCAGCATTTT. Its protein product is CASTWDRFNQPQHF.

V gene TRBV6-5 combines with J gene TRBJ2-1; D unclear. In germline, CDR1 is MNHEY, CDR2 SVGAGI. The CDR3 has 15 residues. Trimming removed 2 bases from V and 0 bases from J, with 8 bases in between. Here the CDR3 reads CASSYTESSYNEQFF. The CDR3 coding sequence is TGTGCCAGCAGTTACACGGAGAGCTCCTACAATGAGCAGTTCTTC.

DNA of the CDR3: TGTGCCAGTAGTATTCCGATCCGAGGGGGTGGGACTGAAGCTTTCTTT. Translating it yields CASSIPIRGGGTEAFF. The rearrangement links TRBV19 to TRBJ1-1, with a possible D match to TRBD1 (6 bases). This CDR3 is 16 amino acids long. Trimming cost V 3 bases and J 5 bases, with 19 bases left between them. Germline V lookup: CDR1 LNHDA, CDR2 SQIVND (reference sequence).

J is TRBJ1-6 and V is TRBV28; D is undetermined. In germline, CDR1 is MDHEN, CDR2 SYDVKM. The CDR3 runs 16 residues. V lost 1 base and J 13 bases, leaving 20 bases between the germline ends. CDR3 residues: CASSLSEEVRGLPLHF. The CDR3 DNA sequence: TGTGCCAGCAGTTTATCGGAGGAAGTAAGAGGGCTCCCCCTCCACTTT.

The chain combines TRBV5-6 with TRBJ1-2; 7 bases are shared with TRBD1. The CDR3 is 15 amino acids. Trimming removed 2 bases from V and 7 bases from J; junction bases left unmatched: 11. Germline assignment: CDR1 SGHDT and CDR2 YYEEEE. The CDR3 reads CASSFSGTAALGYTF. CDR3 nucleotide sequence: TGTGCCAGCAGCTTTTCCGGGACAGCCGCTCTTGGCTACACCTTC.

The V gene is TRBV7-2, the J gene TRBJ2-7; TRBD2 matches 7 bases. CDR3 length: 14 residues. Germline V gene lookup returns CDR1 SGHTA and CDR2 FQGNSA. V trimming: 3 bases; J trimming: 0 bases; junction bases outside the gene matches: 2. CDR3 amino acids: CASSFGGISYEQYF. CDR3 coding DNA: TGTGCCAGCAGCTTCGGGGGGATCTCCTACGAGCAGTACTTC.

This chain links TRBV23-1 with TRBJ2-7; 9 bases are a match to TRBD1. TRBV23-1 is designated an ORF whose function remains uncertain. Trimming cost V 0 bases and J 2 bases; bases outside gene matches: 2. The CDR3 runs to 15 residues. DNA for the CDR3: TGCGCCAGCAGTCAATCGAGGACAGGGGCCTACGAGCAGTACTTC. Translation: CASSQSRTGAYEQYF.

The chain links TRBV10-3 to TRBJ2-7; 9 positions agree with TRBD1. The germline V gene has CDR1 ENHRY and CDR2 SYGVKD. The V and J ends lost 10 bases and 6 bases, in that order; junction bases with no gene match: 10. The CDR3 has 13 residues. CDR3: CASSRDRVPEQYF. CDR3 nucleotide sequence: TGTGCCAGCAGCCGGGACAGGGTGCCCGAGCAGTACTTC.

The chain recombines TRBV5-1 with TRBJ2-3; 8 bases agree with TRBD2. V lost 3 bases, J lost 5 bases, and 5 bases stayed unmatched. The CDR3 is 14 residues long. In germline, CDR1 is SGHRS, CDR2 YFSETQ. The chain's CDR3 is CASSSRTSQDTQYF. In DNA form, the CDR3 reads TGCGCCAGCAGCTCCAGGACTAGCCAAGATACGCAGTATTTT.

The chain has TRBV4-1 and TRBJ1-1; D perhaps matches TRBD1 (6 bases). Germline CDR1 reads MGHRA; CDR2 reads YSYEKL. This CDR3 is 13 amino acids long. V lost 4 bases and J 4 bases, leaving 10 bases between the germline ends. The CDR3 region has the DNA TGCGCCAGCAGCCCCGGACAGCGCACTGAAGCTTTCTTT. This sequence encodes CASSPGQRTEAFF.

The chain combines TRBV28 with TRBJ2-5; 10 positions agree with TRBD2. V was clipped by 10 bases and J by 5 bases; unmatched bases: 13. Germline lookup yields CDR1 MDHEN and CDR2 SYDVKM. The CDR3 has 15 residues. As DNA, the CDR3 is TGTGCCACGTTAGCGGGGGGCCGAATGATGGAGACCCAGTACTTC. It codes for CATLAGGRMMETQYF.

This chain uses TRBV3-1 (or the pseudogene TRBV3-2) with TRBJ2-1; D is possibly TRBD1 (6 bases). CDR1 and CDR2 (germline): LGHDT, YNNKEL (reference sequence). The V end lost 4 bases, the J end lost 5 bases, and 21 bases lay between the germline ends. This CDR3 contains 17 residues. The CDR3 loop reads CASSRWGSGQSNNEQFF. The CDR3 DNA follows: TGTGCCAGCAGCCGGTGGGGCTCCGGACAGAGTAACAATGAGCAGTTCTTC.

The CDR3 loop reads CASSLVANTEAFF. In DNA form, the CDR3 reads TGTGCCAGCAGCTTGGTGGCGAACACTGAAGCTTTCTTT. The chain joins TRBV5-6 to TRBJ1-1; D not resolved. Germline V lookup: CDR1 SGHDT, CDR2 YYEEEE. V was cut by 0 bases and J by 1 base, with 4 bases left in between. The CDR3 has 13 residues.

The chain employs TRBV7-8 and TRBJ2-1; D might be TRBD2 (6 bases). CDR1 and CDR2 from the germline V gene are SGHVS and FQNEAQ. V was pared by 7 bases and J by 10 bases, with 17 bases between. This CDR3 contains 13 residues. CDR3 residues: CASTRQGAGEQFF. CDR3 DNA sequence: TGTGCCAGCACCCGACAAGGGGCGGGGGAGCAGTTCTTC.

In its sample, this clone was seen once. This chain joins TRBV3-1 (or the pseudogene TRBV3-2) and TRBJ2-5; D call uncertain. This CDR3 has 11 residues. Germline assignment: CDR1 LGHDT and CDR2 YNNKEL (reference sequence). V was clipped by 1 base and J by 7 bases, with 4 bases between them. CDR3 residues: CASSQAGTQYF. The DNA of the CDR3 is TGTGCCAGCAGCCAAGCCGGGACCCAGTACTTC.

V is TRBV5-1 and J is TRBJ1-2; the match to TRBD1 covers 7 bases. V lost 0 bases and J lost 11; bases outside the gene matches: 7. The CDR3 is 13 residues long. Germline lookup yields CDR1 SGHRS and CDR2 YFSETQ. CDR3 residues: CASSLEDRRRYTF. Written as DNA, the CDR3 is TGCGCCAGCAGCTTGGAGGACAGGAGGCGGTACACCTTC.

This chain uses TRBV2 with TRBJ1-2, with TRBD1 as a possible D gene (6 bases). Germline V gives CDR1 SNHLY, CDR2 FYNNEI. The CDR3 sequence is 14 residues long. The ends were cut back, 7 bases at V and 5 bases at J, with 17 bases in the middle. The CDR3 DNA reads TGTGCCAGCAAGGAAGGCAGGGGCCCTTATGGCTACACCTTC. Its translation is CASKEGRGPYGYTF.

This chain joins TRBV10-3 and TRBJ1-1; 8 positions agree with TRBD1. CDR3 length: 17 residues. Germline V gives CDR1 ENHRY, CDR2 SYGVKD. V was clipped by 3 bases and J by 1 base; unmatched bases: 10. The CDR3 spells CAISDPGGAIKNTEAFF. The CDR3 bases are TGTGCCATCAGTGACCCAGGGGGCGCGATTAAGAACACTGAAGCTTTCTTT.

This chain uses TRBV24-1 with TRBJ2-1; 11 nucleotides match TRBD2. Trimming cost V 6 bases and J 4 bases; bases outside gene matches: 7. CDR3 size: 16 residues. Germline CDR1 is KGHDR and CDR2 is SFDVKD. The CDR3 bases are TGTGCCACCAGTCCCGGGACTAGCGGATCTTACAATGAGCAGTTCTTC. This encodes CATSPGTSGSYNEQFF.

The chain uses TRBV11-3 and TRBJ2-1; 10 bases align to TRBD2. Looked up from germline, CDR1 is SGHNT and CDR2 is YENEEA. This CDR3 comprises 19 residues. The ends lost 5 bases at V and 0 bases at J; junction bases unmatched: 13. CDR3 protein: CASSLTGLAELSSYNEQFF. The CDR3 nucleotides are TGTGCCAGCAGCCTGACCGGACTAGCGGAGCTAAGCTCCTACAATGAGCAGTTCTTC.